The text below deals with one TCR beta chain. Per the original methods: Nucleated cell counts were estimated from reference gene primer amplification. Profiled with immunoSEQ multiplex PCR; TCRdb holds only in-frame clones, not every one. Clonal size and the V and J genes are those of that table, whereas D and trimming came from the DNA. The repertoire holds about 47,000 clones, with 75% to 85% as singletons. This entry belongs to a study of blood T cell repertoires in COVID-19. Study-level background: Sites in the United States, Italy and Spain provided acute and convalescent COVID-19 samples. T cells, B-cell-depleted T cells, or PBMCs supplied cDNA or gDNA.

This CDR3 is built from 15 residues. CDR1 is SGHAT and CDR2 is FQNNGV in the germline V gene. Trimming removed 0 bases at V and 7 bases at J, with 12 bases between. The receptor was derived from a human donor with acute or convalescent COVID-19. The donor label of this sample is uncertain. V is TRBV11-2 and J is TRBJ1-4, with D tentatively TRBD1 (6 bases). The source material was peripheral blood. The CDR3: CASSLDGATGEKLFF. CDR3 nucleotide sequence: TGTGCCAGCAGCTTAGATGGCGCGACAGGTGAAAAACTGTTTTTT.